This T cell receptor beta chain is from a study of beta chain features in type 1 diabetes. The investigators reverse transcribed all of the isolated RNA, so they sequenced expressed TCRB transcripts. Roughly 3.57 million reads on average were seen across naive, central memory and regulatory T cell samples. Repertoires were generated with immunoSEQ multiplex PCR, while TCRdb's copy carries only in-frame clones and drops some. The table lists under 400,000 clones, roughly a fifth of them singletons. Trimming shortened V by 4 bases and J by 11 bases, and 17 bases separated the two germline ends. This CDR3 spans 12 amino acids. Germline lookup yields CDR1 GTSNPN and CDR2 SVGIG (reference sequence).

The sequencing sample was made of naive CD4+ T cells from blood. This clonotype was obtained from a woman aged 18-30 years in good health. This chain links TRBV30 with TRBJ1-1, with D unclear. CDR3 nucleotides: TGTGCCTGGACATCCGGAGGACTCATGGCTTTCTTT. Translated, it gives CAWTSGGLMAFF.